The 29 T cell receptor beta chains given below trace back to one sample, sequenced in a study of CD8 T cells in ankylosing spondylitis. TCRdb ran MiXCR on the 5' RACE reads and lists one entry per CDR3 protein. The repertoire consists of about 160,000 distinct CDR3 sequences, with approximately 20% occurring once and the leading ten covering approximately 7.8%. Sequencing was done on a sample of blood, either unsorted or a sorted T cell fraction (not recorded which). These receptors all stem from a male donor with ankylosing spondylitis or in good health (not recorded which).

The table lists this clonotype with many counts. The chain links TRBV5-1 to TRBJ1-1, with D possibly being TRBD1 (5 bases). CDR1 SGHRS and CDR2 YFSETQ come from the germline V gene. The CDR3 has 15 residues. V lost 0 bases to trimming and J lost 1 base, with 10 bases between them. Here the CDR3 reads CASSLVSQGNTEAFF. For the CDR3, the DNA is TGCGCCAGCAGCTTGGTGAGTCAGGGGAACACTGAAGCTTTCTTT.

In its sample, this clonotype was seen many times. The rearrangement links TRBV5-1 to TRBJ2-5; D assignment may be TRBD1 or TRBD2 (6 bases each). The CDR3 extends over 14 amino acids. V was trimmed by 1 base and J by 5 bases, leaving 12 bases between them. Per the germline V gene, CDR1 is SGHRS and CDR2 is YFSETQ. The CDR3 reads CASSLFGGQETQYF. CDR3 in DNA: TGCGCCAGCAGCTTGTTCGGGGGCCAGGAGACCCAGTACTTC.

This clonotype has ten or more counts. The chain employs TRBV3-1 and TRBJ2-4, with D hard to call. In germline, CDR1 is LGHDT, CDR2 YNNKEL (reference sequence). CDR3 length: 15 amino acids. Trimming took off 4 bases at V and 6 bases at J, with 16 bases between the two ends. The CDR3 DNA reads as TGTGCCAGCAGCCCCTCAGGAGTCAGGTTAAACATTCAGTACTTC. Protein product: CASSPSGVRLNIQYF.

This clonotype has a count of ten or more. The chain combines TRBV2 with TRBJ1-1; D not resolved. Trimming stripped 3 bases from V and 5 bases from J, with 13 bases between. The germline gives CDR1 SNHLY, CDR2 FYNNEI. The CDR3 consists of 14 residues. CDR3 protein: CASSDEGIGTEAFF. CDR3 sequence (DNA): TGTGCCAGCAGTGATGAGGGAATAGGGACTGAAGCTTTCTTT. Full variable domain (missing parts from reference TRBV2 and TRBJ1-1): EPEVTQTPSHQVTQMGQEVILRCVPISNHLYFYWYRQILGQKVEFLVSFYNNEISEKSEIFDDQFSVERPDGSNFTLKIRSTKLEDSAMYFCASSDEGIGTEAFFGQGTRLTVV.

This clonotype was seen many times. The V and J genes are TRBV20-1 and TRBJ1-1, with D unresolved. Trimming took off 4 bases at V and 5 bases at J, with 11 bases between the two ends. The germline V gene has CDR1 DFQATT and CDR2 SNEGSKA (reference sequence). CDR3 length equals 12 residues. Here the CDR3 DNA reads TGCAGTGCTAATAACTTAGGGACTGAAGCTTTCTTT. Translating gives CSANNLGTEAFF.

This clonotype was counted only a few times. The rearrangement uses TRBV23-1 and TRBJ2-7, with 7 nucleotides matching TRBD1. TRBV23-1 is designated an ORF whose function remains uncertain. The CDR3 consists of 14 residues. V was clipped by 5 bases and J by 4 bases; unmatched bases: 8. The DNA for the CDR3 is TGCGCCAGCAGTACCGGGACAGTAGCTTACGAGCAGTACTTC. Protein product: CASSTGTVAYEQYF.

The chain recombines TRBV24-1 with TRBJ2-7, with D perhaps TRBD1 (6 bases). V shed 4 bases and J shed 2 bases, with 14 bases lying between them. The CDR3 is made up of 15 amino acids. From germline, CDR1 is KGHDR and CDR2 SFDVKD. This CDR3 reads CATSDQNRATYEQYF. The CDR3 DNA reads TGTGCCACCAGTGACCAAAACAGGGCTACCTACGAGCAGTACTTC.

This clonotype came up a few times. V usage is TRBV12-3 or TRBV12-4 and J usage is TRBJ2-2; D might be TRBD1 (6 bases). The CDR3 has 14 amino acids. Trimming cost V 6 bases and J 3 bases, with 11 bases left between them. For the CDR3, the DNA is TGTGCCAGCAGATTACAGGGTTACACCGGGGAGCTGTTTTTT. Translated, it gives CASRLQGYTGELFF.

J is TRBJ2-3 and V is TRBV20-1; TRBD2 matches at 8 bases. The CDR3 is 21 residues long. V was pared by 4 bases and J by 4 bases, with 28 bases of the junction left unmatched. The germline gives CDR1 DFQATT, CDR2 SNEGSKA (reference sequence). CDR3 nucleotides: TGCAGTGCTACCCAGAGAGGGGACTGGAAGACTAGCGCCCAGTGGGCAGATACGCAGTATTTT. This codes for CSATQRGDWKTSAQWADTQYF.

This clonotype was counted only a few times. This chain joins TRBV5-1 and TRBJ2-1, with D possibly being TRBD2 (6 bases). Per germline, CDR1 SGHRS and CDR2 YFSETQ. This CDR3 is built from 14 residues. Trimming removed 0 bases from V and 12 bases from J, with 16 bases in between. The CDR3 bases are TGCGCCAGCAGCTTGGCGGGCATAGGGGAGGTGCAGTTCTTC. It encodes CASSLAGIGEVQFF.

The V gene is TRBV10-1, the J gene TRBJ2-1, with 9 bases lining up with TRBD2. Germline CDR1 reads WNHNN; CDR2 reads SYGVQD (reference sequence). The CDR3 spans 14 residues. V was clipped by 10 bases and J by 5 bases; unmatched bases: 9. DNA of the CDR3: TGCGCCAACCGAAGAGCGGGAGGTCACAATGAGCAGTTCTTC. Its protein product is CANRRAGGHNEQFF.

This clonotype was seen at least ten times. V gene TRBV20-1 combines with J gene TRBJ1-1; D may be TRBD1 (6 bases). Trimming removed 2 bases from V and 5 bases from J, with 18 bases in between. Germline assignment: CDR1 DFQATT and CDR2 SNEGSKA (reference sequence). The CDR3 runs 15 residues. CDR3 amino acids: CSARLGGGGGTEAFF. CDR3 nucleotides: TGCAGTGCTAGATTGGGGGGCGGAGGTGGAACTGAAGCTTTCTTT.

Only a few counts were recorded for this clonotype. The CDR3 loop reads CSAGRRTGAKETQYF. The CDR3 bases are TGCAGTGCTGGACGTAGGACAGGGGCAAAGGAGACCCAGTACTTC. The V call is TRBV20-1, the J call TRBJ2-5; 9 bases are a match to TRBD1. CDR1 is DFQATT and CDR2 is SNEGSKA in the germline V gene (reference sequence). Trimming cost V 5 bases and J 5 bases; bases outside gene matches: 12. The CDR3 is 15 amino acids.

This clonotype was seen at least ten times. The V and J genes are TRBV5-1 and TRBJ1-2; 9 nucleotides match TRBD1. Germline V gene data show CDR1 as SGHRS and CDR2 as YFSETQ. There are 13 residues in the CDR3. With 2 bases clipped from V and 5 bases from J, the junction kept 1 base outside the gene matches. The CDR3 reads CASSFDRGYGYTF. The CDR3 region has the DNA TGCGCCAGCAGCTTCGACAGGGGGTATGGCTACACCTTC.

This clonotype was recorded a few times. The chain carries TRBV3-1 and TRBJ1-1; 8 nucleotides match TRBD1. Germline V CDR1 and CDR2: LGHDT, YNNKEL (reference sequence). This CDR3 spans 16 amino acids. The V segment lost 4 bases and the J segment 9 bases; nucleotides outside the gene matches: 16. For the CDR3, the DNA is TGTGCCAGCAGCCCCACCCGCGGTGGGACAGGTAATCAAGCTTTCTTT. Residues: CASSPTRGGTGNQAFF.

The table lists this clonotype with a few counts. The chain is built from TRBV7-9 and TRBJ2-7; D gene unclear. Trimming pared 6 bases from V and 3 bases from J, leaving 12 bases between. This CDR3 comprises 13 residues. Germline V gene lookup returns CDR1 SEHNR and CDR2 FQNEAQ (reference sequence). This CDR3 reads CASRLTPNYEQYF. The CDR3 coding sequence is TGTGCCAGCAGACTTACTCCCAACTACGAGCAGTACTTC.

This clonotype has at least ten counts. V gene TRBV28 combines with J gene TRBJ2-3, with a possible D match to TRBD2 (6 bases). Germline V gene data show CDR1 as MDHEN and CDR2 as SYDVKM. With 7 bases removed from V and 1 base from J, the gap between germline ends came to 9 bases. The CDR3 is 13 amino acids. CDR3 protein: CASMVAGTDTQYF. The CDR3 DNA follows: TGTGCCAGCATGGTAGCGGGCACAGATACGCAGTATTTT.

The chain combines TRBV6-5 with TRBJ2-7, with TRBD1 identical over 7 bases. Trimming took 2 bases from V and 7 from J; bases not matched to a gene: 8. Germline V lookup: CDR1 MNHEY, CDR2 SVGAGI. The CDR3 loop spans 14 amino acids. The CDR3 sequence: CASSYGQVVREQYF. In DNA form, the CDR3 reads TGTGCCAGCAGTTACGGACAGGTAGTGAGGGAGCAGTACTTC.

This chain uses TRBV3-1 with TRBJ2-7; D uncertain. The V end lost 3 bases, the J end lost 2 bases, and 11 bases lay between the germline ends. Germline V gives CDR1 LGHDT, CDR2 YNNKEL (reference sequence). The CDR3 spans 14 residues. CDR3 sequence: CASSQRRSAYEQYF. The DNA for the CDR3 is TGTGCCAGCAGCCAGAGGCGGTCGGCCTACGAGCAGTACTTC.

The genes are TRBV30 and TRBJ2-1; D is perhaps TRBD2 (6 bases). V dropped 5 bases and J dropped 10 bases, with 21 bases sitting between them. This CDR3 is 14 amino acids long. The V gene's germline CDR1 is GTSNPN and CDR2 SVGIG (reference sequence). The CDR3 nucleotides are TGTGCCTGGGTCCGTACGGGAGTTTTCTCAGAGCAGTTCTTC. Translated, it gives CAWVRTGVFSEQFF.

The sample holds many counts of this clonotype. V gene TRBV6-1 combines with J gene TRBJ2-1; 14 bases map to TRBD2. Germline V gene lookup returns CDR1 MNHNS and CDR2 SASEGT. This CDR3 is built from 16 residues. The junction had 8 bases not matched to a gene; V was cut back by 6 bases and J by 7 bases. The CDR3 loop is CASSSTGTSGSNEQFF. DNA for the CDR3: TGTGCCAGCAGCTCGACCGGGACTAGCGGGAGTAATGAGCAGTTCTTC.

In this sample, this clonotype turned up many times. The CDR3 loop is CASSFRGLAGELFF. Written as DNA, the CDR3 is TGTGCCAGCAGTTTCCGAGGTCTGGCCGGGGAGCTGTTTTTT. V gene TRBV28 combines with J gene TRBJ2-2; D call uncertain. CDR1 MDHEN and CDR2 SYDVKM come from the germline V gene. The V end was cut by 3 bases, the J end by 6 bases, with 11 bases between. CDR3 length: 14 residues. Together with reference TRBV28 and TRBJ2-2, the CDR3 gives the full variable domain: DVKVTQSSRYLVKRTGEKVFLECVQDMDHENMFWYRQDPGLGLRLIYFSYDVKMKEKGDIPEGYSVSREKKERFSLILESASTNQTSMYLCASSFRGLAGELFFGEGSRLTVL.

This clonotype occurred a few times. The CDR3 nucleotides read TGTGCCAGTAGTATGGTCGGGAGCTCCTACAATGAGCAGTTCTTC. Its translation: CASSMVGSSYNEQFF. The chain carries TRBV19 and TRBJ2-1; the D gene is possibly TRBD2 (6 bases). This CDR3 contains 15 residues. Per the germline V gene, CDR1 is LNHDA and CDR2 is SQIVND (reference sequence). V lost 3 bases and J 0 bases, leaving 9 bases between the germline ends.

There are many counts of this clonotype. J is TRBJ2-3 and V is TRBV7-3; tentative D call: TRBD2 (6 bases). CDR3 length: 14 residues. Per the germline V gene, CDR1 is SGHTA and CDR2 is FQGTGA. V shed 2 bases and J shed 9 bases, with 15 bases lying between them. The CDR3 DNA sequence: TGTGCCAGCAGCTTACTCGAAGCCCGGGAGACGCAGTATTTT. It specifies CASSLLEARETQYF.

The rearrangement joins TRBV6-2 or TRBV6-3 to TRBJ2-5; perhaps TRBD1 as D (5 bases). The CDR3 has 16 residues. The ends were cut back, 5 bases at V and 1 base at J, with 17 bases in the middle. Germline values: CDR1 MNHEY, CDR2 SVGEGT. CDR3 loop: CASSLQLGAFQETQYF. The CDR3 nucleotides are TGTGCCAGCAGTCTACAGCTTGGGGCGTTCCAAGAGACCCAGTACTTC.

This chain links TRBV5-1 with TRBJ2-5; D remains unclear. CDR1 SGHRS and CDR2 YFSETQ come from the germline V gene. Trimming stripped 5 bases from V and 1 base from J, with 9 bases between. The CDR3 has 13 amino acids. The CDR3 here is CASRIDTQETQYF. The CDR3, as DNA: TGCGCCAGCAGGATAGACACCCAAGAGACCCAGTACTTC.

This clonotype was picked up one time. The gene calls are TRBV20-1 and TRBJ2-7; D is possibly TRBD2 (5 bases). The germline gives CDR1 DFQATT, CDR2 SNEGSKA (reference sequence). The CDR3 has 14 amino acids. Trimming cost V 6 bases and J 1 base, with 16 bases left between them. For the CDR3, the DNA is TGCAGTGCCATTACCGGGATACTTTCCTACGAGCAGTACTTC. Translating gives CSAITGILSYEQYF.

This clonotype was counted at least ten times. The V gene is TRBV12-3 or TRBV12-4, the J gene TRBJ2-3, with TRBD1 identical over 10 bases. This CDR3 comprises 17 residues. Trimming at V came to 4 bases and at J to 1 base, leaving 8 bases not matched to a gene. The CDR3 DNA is TGTGCCAGCAGTTATTCACGGGGGACAGGGGGCACAGATACGCAGTATTTT. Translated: CASSYSRGTGGTDTQYF.

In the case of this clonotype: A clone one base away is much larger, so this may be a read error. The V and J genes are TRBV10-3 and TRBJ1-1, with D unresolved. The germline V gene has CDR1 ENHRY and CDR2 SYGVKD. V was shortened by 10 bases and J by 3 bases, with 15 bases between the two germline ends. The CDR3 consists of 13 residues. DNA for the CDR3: TGTGCCACCTCTACCTCGGGAGACACTGAAGCTTTCTTT. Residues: CATSTSGDTEAFF.